Following are 20 T cell receptor beta chains from one sample sequenced in a study of blood T cell repertoires in COVID-19. The assay was immunoSEQ multiplex PCR, and TCRdb's table has in-frame clones only and misses some. The sample lists 130,000 or so clones; around 88% were seen once. The sequenced material came from peripheral blood. The source is a man aged 60 to 75 with COVID-19, enrolled during active disease.

The chain combines TRBV5-1 with TRBJ2-1, with TRBD1 identical over 7 bases. Germline V CDR1 and CDR2: SGHRS, YFSETQ. The ends lost 0 bases at V and 9 bases at J; junction bases unmatched: 9. This CDR3 region has 15 residues. CDR3 region: CASSLVAGGRSEQFF. The CDR3, as DNA: TGCGCCAGCAGCTTGGTGGCAGGGGGTCGAAGTGAGCAGTTCTTC.

The V gene is TRBV5-1, the J gene TRBJ2-6, with D possibly matching TRBD1 (6 bases). The CDR3 extends over 17 amino acids. Germline CDR1 is SGHRS and CDR2 is YFSETQ. V was trimmed by 0 bases and J by 6 bases, leaving 16 bases between them. CDR3 in DNA: TGCGCCAGCAGCTTGGCGTGGTCAGGGGATGCGGCCAACGTCCTGACTTTC. Translation: CASSLAWSGDAANVLTF.

The chain uses TRBV5-4 and TRBJ2-2, with TRBD2 as a possible D gene (6 bases). This CDR3 comprises 14 residues. From germline, CDR1 is SGHNT and CDR2 YYREEE (reference sequence). V was clipped by 4 bases and J by 6 bases, with 13 bases between them. The CDR3: CASSPEGGAGELFF. The CDR3 bases are TGTGCCAGCAGCCCGGAGGGTGGCGCCGGGGAGCTGTTTTTT.

The V call is TRBV5-8, the J call TRBJ1-4; the match to TRBD1 covers 8 bases. CDR1 and CDR2 from the germline V gene are SGHTS and YDEGEE. Trimming removed 2 bases from V and 7 bases from J; junction bases left unmatched: 4. The CDR3 is made up of 14 amino acids. The CDR3: CASSLTQGVEKLFF. The CDR3 nucleotides are TGTGCCAGCAGCTTAACACAGGGGGTTGAAAAACTGTTTTTT.

The chain employs TRBV10-3 and TRBJ1-4, with D possibly matching TRBD1 (6 bases). V lost 3 bases and J lost 14, with 10 bases in between. Germline V gene data show CDR1 as ENHRY and CDR2 as SYGVKD. The CDR3 consists of 11 residues. In DNA, the CDR3 is TGTGCCATCAGTGATTTAGACAGGCTGTTTTTT. This translates into CAISDLDRLFF.

This chain joins TRBV6-5 and TRBJ2-4; D ambiguous. Trimming took 6 bases from V and 6 from J, leaving 6 bases between them. In germline, CDR1 is MNHEY, CDR2 SVGAGI. The CDR3 is 11 amino acids. CDR3 sequence (DNA): TGTGCCAGCAGGGCGGTAAACATTCAGTACTTC. Translation gives CASRAVNIQYF.

In DNA, the CDR3 is TGTGCCAGCAGCCGCTCGCAGGGGGCGGCTCTTGGCTACACCTTC. Translation gives CASSRSQGAALGYTF. The chain carries TRBV3-1 (or the pseudogene TRBV3-2) and TRBJ1-2; 8 bases map to TRBD1. Germline V gene data show CDR1 as LGHDT and CDR2 as YNNKEL (reference sequence). V lost 4 bases, J lost 7 bases, and 11 bases stayed unmatched. This CDR3 has 15 amino acids.

This rearrangement joins TRBV7-9 to TRBJ1-4; 9 bases match TRBD1. The CDR3 length is 15 residues. J lost 6 bases, V lost 8 bases, and 10 bases had no gene match. CDR1 is SEHNR and CDR2 is FQNEAQ in the germline V gene (reference sequence). The CDR3 region has the DNA TGTGCCAGCGGGGGAGGGACAGGGTTGGATGAAAAACTGTTTTTT. Protein product: CASGGGTGLDEKLFF.

V is TRBV7-8 and J is TRBJ1-2, with D possibly TRBD1 on 5 matching bases. The CDR3 is 14 residues long. V was trimmed by 3 bases and J by 4 bases, leaving 12 bases between them. The germline V gene encodes CDR1 SGHVS and CDR2 FQNEAQ. The CDR3 DNA is TGTGCCAGCAGCTTGGGGGAGGGGACCTATGGCTACACCTTC. The encoded protein is CASSLGEGTYGYTF.

The rearrangement uses TRBV7-2 and TRBJ1-1; unclear D gene. The V gene lost 5 bases and the J gene lost 5 bases, with 15 bases spanning the gap. This CDR3 comprises 14 residues. Germline V gives CDR1 SGHTA, CDR2 FQGNSA. This CDR3 reads CASSIHQAGTEAFF. CDR3 nucleotides: TGTGCCAGCAGCATTCACCAGGCGGGGACTGAAGCTTTCTTT.

This clone showed up just once. The chain carries TRBV29-1 and TRBJ2-7, with D possibly matching TRBD2 (6 bases). This CDR3 has 13 residues. Per germline, CDR1 SQVTM and CDR2 ANQGSEA. Trimming removed 7 bases from V and 0 bases from J, with 13 bases in between. CDR3 sequence reads: CSATGDRSYEQYF. The CDR3 bases are TGCAGCGCGACGGGGGACCGCTCCTACGAGCAGTACTTC.

The chain links TRBV28 to TRBJ1-6; D is uncertain. Trimming left V 10 bases short and J 8 bases short, with 12 bases between. Looked up from germline, CDR1 is MDHEN and CDR2 is SYDVKM. The CDR3 sequence is 12 residues long. This CDR3 reads CATRRGDSPLHF. CDR3 nucleotide sequence: TGTGCCACGCGGCGAGGAGATTCACCCCTCCACTTT.

This clone was recorded only once. V gene TRBV19 combines with J gene TRBJ1-3; possible D gene TRBD1, 6 bases. Germline V gives CDR1 LNHDA, CDR2 SQIVND (reference sequence). Trimming cost V 9 bases and J 0 bases, with 12 bases left between them. The CDR3 sequence is 14 residues long. CDR3 protein: CASRGHFSGNTIYF. In DNA form, the CDR3 reads TGTGCCAGCCGGGGACACTTCTCTGGAAACACCATATATTTT.

The V call is TRBV3-1 (or the pseudogene TRBV3-2), the J call TRBJ2-4, with D tentatively TRBD1 (6 bases). This CDR3 spans 12 amino acids. CDR1 is LGHDT, CDR2 YNNKEL, per germline (reference sequence). V lost 0 bases and J lost 13, with 10 bases in between. Here the CDR3 DNA reads TGTGCCAGCAGCCAAGATTTGGGACAACAGTACTTC. Protein: CASSQDLGQQYF.

The rearrangement links TRBV9 to TRBJ1-4; 9 bases agree with TRBD1. This CDR3 has 13 amino acids. The ends lost 7 bases at V and 8 bases at J; junction bases unmatched: 6. In germline, CDR1 is SGDLS, CDR2 YYNGEE. In DNA form, the CDR3 reads TGTGCCAGCGGGCGGACAGGGGACGAAAAACTGTTTTTT. It is translated as CASGRTGDEKLFF.

The V and J genes are TRBV29-1 and TRBJ2-2, with 10 bases that match TRBD1. Germline lookup yields CDR1 SQVTM and CDR2 ANQGSEA. The CDR3 is 12 residues long. The junction had 1 base not matched to a gene; V was cut back by 7 bases and J by 5 bases. The CDR3 DNA reads as TGCAGCGGGGGACAGGGGACCGGGGAGCTGTTTTTT. Translating gives CSGGQGTGELFF.

This chain links TRBV3-1 (or the pseudogene TRBV3-2) with TRBJ2-2, with 11 bases that match TRBD1. The germline V gene has CDR1 LGHDT and CDR2 YNNKEL (reference sequence). The J segment lost 6 bases and the V segment lost 7 bases, leaving 7 bases of the junction unmatched. This CDR3 has 15 amino acids. CDR3 amino acids: CASTSGTGGPGELFF. CDR3 in DNA: TGTGCCAGCACCTCCGGGACAGGGGGGCCCGGGGAGCTGTTTTTT.

This chain uses TRBV20-1 with TRBJ2-5; 8 bases are shared with TRBD2. The CDR3 extends over 14 amino acids. J lost 5 bases, V lost 3 bases, and 8 bases had no gene match. The V gene's germline CDR1 is DFQATT and CDR2 SNEGSKA (reference sequence). The CDR3 nucleotides read TGCAGTGCTAGTGGGCTAGCGGGTGAGGAGACCCAGTACTTC. It specifies CSASGLAGEETQYF.

The chain has TRBV7-9 and TRBJ1-1; D is undetermined. The germline CDR1 and CDR2 sequences are SEHNR and FQNEAQ (reference sequence). CDR3 size: 12 residues. With 5 bases removed from V and 2 bases from J, the gap between germline ends came to 6 bases. The CDR3 region has the DNA TGTGCCAGCAGCGAGTTCAACACTGAAGCTTTCTTT. Residues: CASSEFNTEAFF.

The chain recombines TRBV4-2 with TRBJ2-1, with 10 nucleotides matching TRBD1. The CDR3 sequence is 16 residues long. Germline V gene sequence: CDR1 LGHNA, CDR2 YNFKEQ. Germline trimming cut 2 bases from V and 4 bases from J; bases unmatched to any gene: 5. CDR3 residues: CASSQIGTGEYNEQFF. Here the CDR3 DNA reads TGTGCCAGCAGCCAAATCGGGACAGGGGAGTACAATGAGCAGTTCTTC.